This TCR beta chain emerged from a study of blood T cells in healthy people across ages. Study information: There was about one barcoded beta molecule captured by template switching per two T cells.

This clonotype was counted between two and nine times. Looked up from germline, CDR1 is SGHNT and CDR2 is YENEEA. The CDR3 length is 17 residues. For the second PCR, which ran for about 6 to 11 cycles, a sample-barcoded 5' primer and a J-beta primer mix were used. TCRdb recomputed calls from the 5' RACE reads with MiXCR, one row per CDR3 protein. The data show approximately 760,000 distinct CDR3 sequences, around 25% seen once. In addition, the sample was reused for a study of T cells of mothers and their children.

The material sequenced was blood. J is TRBJ2-5 and V is TRBV11-3; TRBD2 is a possible D gene (5 bases). TRBJ2-7 explains the end of the DNA better; the J call may be wrong. The TCR comes from a boy aged 5-17 years in good health. The CDR3 here is CASSLAPGQRLTYEQYF. The CDR3 DNA is TGTGCCAGCAGCTTAGCCCCCGGGCAGCGGCTAACCTACGAGCAGTACTTC.